A single T cell receptor beta chain is shown here with its context. The target antigen is unknown. Germline CDR1 reads MNHEY; CDR2 reads SMNVEV (reference sequence). V was cut by 6 bases and J by 7 bases, with 13 bases left in between. The CDR3 has 13 residues. TCRB immunosequencing input was around 460 nanograms of biopsy DNA per sample. Some clones are missing from TCRdb's copy, which holds only in-frame ones; the method was immunoSEQ multiplex PCR. Counted here are roughly 9,600 clones, less than 85% occurring once; the ten biggest clones make up less than 30%. This entry belongs to a study of T cell repertoires in ileal Crohn's disease. Study-wide results and caveats: Compared with non-smokers, active smokers at surgery showed more clonal expansions.

The receptor's source is an adult with Crohn's disease. The sample was ileal tissue. The chain recombines TRBV27 with TRBJ1-5, with D maybe TRBD1 (6 bases). CDR3 DNA: TGTGCCAGCAGGTACAGGGTGGGGCAGCCCCAGCATTTT. Translating it yields CASRYRVGQPQHF.